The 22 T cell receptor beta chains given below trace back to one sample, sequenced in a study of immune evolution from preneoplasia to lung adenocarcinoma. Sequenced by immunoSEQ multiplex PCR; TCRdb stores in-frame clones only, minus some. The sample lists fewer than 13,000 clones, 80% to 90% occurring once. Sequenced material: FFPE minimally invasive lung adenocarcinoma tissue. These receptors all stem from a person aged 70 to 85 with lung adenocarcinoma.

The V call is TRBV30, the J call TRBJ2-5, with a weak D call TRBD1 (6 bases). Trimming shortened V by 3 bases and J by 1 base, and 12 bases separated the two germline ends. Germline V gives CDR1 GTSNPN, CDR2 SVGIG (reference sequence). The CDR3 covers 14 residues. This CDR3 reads CAWRPDSFQETQYF. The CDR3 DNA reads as TGTGCCTGGAGGCCGGACAGTTTCCAAGAGACCCAGTACTTC.

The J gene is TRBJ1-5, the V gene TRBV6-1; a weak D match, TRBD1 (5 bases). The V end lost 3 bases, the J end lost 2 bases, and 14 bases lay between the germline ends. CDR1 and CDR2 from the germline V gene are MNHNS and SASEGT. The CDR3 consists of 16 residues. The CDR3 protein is CASSDSWGGGNQPQHF. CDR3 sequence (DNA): TGTGCCAGCAGTGATTCTTGGGGCGGGGGCAATCAGCCCCAGCATTTT.

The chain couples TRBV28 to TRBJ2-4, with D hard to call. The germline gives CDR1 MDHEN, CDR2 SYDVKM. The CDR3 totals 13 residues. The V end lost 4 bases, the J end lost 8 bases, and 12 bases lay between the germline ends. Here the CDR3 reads CASSSNEKDIQYF. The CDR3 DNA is TGTGCCAGCAGTTCGAACGAAAAGGACATTCAGTACTTC.

This CDR3 reads CSGLGNEQFF. In nucleotides, the CDR3 is TGCAGCGGATTGGGCAATGAGCAGTTCTTC. The V and J genes are TRBV20-1 and TRBJ2-1; no reliable D call. Germline values: CDR1 DFQATT, CDR2 SNEGSKA (reference sequence). CDR3 size: 10 residues.

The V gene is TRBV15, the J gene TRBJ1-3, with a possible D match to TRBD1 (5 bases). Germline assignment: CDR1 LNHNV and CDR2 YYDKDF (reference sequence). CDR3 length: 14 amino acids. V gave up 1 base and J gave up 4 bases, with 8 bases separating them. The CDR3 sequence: CATSRGGVGNTIYF. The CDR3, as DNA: TGTGCCACCAGCAGAGGAGGGGTAGGAAACACCATATATTTT.

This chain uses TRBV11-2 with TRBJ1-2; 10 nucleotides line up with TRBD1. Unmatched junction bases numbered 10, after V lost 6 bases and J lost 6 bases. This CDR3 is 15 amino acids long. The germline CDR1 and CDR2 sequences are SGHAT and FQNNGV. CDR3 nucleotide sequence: TGTGCCAGCAGTTCAGACAGGGGGCGATTCAATGGCTACACCTTC. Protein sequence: CASSSDRGRFNGYTF.

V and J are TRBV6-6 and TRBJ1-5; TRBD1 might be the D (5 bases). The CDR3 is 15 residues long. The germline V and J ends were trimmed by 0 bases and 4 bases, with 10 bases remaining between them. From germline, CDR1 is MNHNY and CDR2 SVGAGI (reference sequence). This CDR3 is CASSYSGTENQPQHF. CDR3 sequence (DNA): TGTGCCAGCAGTTACTCAGGGACGGAAAATCAGCCCCAGCATTTT.

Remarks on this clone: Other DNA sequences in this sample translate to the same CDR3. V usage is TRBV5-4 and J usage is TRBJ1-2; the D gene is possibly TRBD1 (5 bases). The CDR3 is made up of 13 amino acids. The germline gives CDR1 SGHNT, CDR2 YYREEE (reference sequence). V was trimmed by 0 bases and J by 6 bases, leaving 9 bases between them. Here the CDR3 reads CASSLEGVDGYTF. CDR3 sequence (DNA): TGTGCCAGCAGCTTGGAAGGGGTAGATGGCTACACCTTC.

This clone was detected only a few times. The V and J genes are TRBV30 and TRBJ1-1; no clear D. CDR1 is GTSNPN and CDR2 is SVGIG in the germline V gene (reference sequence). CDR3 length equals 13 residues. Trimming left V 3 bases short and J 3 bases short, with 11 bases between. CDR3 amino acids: CAWRRIQYTEAFF. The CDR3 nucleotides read TGTGCCTGGAGGAGGATTCAGTACACTGAAGCTTTCTTT.

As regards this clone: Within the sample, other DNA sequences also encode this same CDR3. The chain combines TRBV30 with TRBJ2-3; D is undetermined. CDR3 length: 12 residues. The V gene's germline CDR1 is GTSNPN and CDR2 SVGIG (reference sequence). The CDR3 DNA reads TGTGCAGGCGGTGGTTACACAGATACGCAGTATTTT. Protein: CAGGGYTDTQYF.

CDR3 region: CATRPAGQGTGELFF. DNA of the CDR3: TGTGCCACCAGGCCAGCAGGACAGGGGACCGGGGAGCTGTTTTTT. The V gene is TRBV15, the J gene TRBJ2-2; 9 positions agree with TRBD1. Trimming cost V 6 bases and J 5 bases; bases outside gene matches: 7. CDR1 is LNHNV, CDR2 YYDKDF, per germline (reference sequence). The CDR3 sequence is 15 residues long.

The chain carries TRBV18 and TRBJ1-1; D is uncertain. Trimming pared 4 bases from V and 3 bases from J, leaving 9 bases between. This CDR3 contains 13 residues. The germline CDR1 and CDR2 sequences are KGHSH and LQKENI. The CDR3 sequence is CASSLGRDTEAFF. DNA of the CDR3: TGTGCCAGCTCACTAGGTAGGGACACTGAAGCTTTCTTT.

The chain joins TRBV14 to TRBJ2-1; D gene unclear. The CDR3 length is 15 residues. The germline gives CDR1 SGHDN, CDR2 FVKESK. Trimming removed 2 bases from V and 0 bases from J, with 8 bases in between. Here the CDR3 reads CASSQTTSSYNEQFF. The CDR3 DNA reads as TGTGCCAGCAGCCAAACTACCAGCTCCTACAATGAGCAGTTCTTC.

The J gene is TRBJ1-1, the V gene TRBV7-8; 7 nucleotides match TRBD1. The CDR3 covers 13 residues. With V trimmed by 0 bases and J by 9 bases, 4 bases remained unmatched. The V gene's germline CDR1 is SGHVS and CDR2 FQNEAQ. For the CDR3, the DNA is TGTGCCAGCAGCTTAGCGGGGACAGTTAAAGCTTTCTTT. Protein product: CASSLAGTVKAFF.

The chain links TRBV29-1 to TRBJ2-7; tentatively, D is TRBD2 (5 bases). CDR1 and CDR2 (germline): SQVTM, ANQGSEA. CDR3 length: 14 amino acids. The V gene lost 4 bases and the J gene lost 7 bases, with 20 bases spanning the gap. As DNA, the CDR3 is TGCAGCGTTGTCCTGCTAGCCCCCCTTGGGGAGCAGTACTTC. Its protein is CSVVLLAPLGEQYF.

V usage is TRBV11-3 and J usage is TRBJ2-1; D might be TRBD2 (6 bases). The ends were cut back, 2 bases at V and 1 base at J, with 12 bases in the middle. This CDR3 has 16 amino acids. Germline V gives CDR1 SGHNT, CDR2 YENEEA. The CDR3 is CASSLRDSLSYNEQFF. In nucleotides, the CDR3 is TGTGCCAGCAGCTTAAGGGACTCCTTATCCTACAATGAGCAGTTCTTC.

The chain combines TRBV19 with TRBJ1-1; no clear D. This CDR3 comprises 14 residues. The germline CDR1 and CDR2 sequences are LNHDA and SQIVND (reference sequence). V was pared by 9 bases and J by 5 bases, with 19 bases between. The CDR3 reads CASGDLAQKTEAFF. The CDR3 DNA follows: TGTGCCAGCGGGGATTTGGCCCAGAAGACTGAAGCTTTCTTT.

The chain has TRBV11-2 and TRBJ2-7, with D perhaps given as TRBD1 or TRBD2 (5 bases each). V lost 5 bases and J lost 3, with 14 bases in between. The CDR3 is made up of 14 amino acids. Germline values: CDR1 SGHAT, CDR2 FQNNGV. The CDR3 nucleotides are TGTGCCAGCAGCAGAGGGGAAGGGGTCTACGAGCAGTACTTC. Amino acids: CASSRGEGVYEQYF.

The CDR3 loop is CASSLAGGVDGYTF. DNA for the CDR3: TGCGCCAGCAGCTTAGCAGGGGGCGTGGATGGCTACACCTTC. The chain recombines TRBV5-1 with TRBJ1-2, with 8 positions matching TRBD1. CDR3 size: 14 residues. V lost 2 bases, J lost 6 bases, and 6 bases stayed unmatched. The germline V gene has CDR1 SGHRS and CDR2 YFSETQ.

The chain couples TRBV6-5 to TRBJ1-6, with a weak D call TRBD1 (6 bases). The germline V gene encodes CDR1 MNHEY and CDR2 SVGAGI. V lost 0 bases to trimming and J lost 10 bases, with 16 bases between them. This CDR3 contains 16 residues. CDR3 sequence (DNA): TGTGCCAGCAGTTACTCGGTCCAGGGGTTCGAATCACCCCTCCACTTT. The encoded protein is CASSYSVQGFESPLHF.

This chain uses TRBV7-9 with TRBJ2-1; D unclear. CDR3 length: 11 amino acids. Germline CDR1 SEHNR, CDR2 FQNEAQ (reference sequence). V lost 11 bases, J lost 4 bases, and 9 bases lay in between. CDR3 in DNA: TGTGCCGGCGGCGAGTACAATGAGCAGTTCTTC. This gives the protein CAGGEYNEQFF.

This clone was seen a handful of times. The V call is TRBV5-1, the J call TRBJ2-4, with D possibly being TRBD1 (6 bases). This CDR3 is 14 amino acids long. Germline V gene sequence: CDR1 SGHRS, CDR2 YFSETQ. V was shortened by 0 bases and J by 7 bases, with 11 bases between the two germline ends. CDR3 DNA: TGCGCCAGCAGCTTGGTACAGGGAACGAACATTCAGTACTTC. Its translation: CASSLVQGTNIQYF.